This TCR beta chain was obtained from a study of PD-L1 blockade in urothelial cancer. At the level of the study: Blood was subjected to analysis at 3 weeks (second dose) and 6 weeks following treatment start. Per blood sample, T cells had a median of about 150,000.

Some clones are missing from TCRdb's copy, which holds only in-frame ones; the method was immunoSEQ multiplex PCR. The repertoire consists of tens of thousands of clones, with more than 75% occurring once and the leading ten covering around an eighth. The CDR3 has 14 amino acids. Germline V CDR1 and CDR2: LNHNV, YYDKDF (reference sequence). Trimming removed 0 bases at V and 5 bases at J, with 10 bases between. Time point given: pretreatment peripheral blood. The chain links TRBV15 to TRBJ2-5; D remains ambiguous. This clonotype was sampled from a man aged 60 to 75 with urothelial cancer. Sample: PBMCs, taken around atezolizumab (anti-PD-L1) treatment. This CDR3 is CATSRDRVSETQYF. CDR3 coding DNA: TGTGCCACCAGCAGAGATAGAGTTTCGGAGACCCAGTACTTC. The variable domain in full, with the rest retrieved from reference TRBV15 and TRBJ2-5, is DAMVIQNPRYQVTQFGKPVTLSCSQTLNHNVMYWYQQKSSQAPKLLFHYYDKDFNNEADTPDNFQSRRPNTSFCFLDIRSPGLGDTAMYLCATSRDRVSETQYFGPGTRLLVL.